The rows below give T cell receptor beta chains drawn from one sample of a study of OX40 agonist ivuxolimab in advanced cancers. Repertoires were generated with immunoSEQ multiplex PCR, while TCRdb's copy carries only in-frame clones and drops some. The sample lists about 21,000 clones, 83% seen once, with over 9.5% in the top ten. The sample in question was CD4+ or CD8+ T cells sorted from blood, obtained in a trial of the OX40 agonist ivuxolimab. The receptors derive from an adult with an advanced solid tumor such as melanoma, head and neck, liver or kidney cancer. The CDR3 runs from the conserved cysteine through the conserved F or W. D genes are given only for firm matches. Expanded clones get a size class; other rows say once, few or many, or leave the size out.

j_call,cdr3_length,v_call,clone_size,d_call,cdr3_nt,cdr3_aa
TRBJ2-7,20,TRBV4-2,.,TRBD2,TGTGCCAGCAGCCAAGATTTACAAGCACTAGCGGGGGCAATCTTCTACGAGCAGTACTTC,CASSQDLQALAGAIFYEQYF
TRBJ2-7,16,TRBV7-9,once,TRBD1,TGTGCCAGCAGCCAGGGGGGACAGGCGCCCAACTACGAGCAGTACTTC,CASSQGGQAPNYEQYF
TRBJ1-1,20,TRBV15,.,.,TGTGCCACCAGCAGAGGGTACCGACTGGCAAGGGAGGCGATGAACACTGAAGCTTTCTTT,CATSRGYRLAREAMNTEAFF
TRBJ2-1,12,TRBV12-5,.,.,TGTGCTAGTTCAGAGACCCACAATGAGCAGTTCTTC,CASSETHNEQFF
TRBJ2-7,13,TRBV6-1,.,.,TGTGCCAGCAGTGAATCTCGCCCATACGAGCAGTACTTC,CASSESRPYEQYF
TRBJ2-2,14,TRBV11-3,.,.,TGTGCCAGCAGCTTAGGGGGAAACACCGGGGAGCTGTTTTTT,CASSLGGNTGELFF
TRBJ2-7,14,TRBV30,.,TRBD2,TGTGCCTGGAGTGTACTCGGGAGCGGGGACGAGCAGTACTTC,CAWSVLGSGDEQYF
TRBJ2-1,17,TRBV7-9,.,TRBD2,TGTGCCAGCAGCTTAGATAGGTGGGGTAGCGGGACCAATGAGCAGTTCTTC,CASSLDRWGSGTNEQFF
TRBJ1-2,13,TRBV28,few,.,TGTGCCAGCAGTTTCGCGAAGGGCTATGGCTACACCTTC,CASSFAKGYGYTF
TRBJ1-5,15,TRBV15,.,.,TGTGCCACCAGCAGAGGGGGGATTAGCAATCAGCCCCAGCATTTT,CATSRGGISNQPQHF
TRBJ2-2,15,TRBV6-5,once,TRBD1,TGTGCCAGCAGTCCCCCAGGGGGCCGAACCGGGGAGCTGTTTTTT,CASSPPGGRTGELFF
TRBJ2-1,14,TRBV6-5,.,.,TGTGCCAGCACCCCCCACCGGGCCTACAATGAGCAGTTCTTC,CASTPHRAYNEQFF
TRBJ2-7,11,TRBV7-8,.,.,TGTGCCAGCAGCTTCGGACACGAGCAGTACTTC,CASSFGHEQYF
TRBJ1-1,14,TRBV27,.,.,TGTGCCAGCAGTTTAGGGCCCTCGGGAACTGAAGCTTTCTTT,CASSLGPSGTEAFF
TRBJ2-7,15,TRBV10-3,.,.,TGTGCCATCAGTGAGGAGGGGGTTCCACCCTACGAGCAGTACTTC,CAISEEGVPPYEQYF
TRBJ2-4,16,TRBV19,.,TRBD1,TGTGCCAGTAGTTTACTACAGGGGGCGAGTAGGCTAATTCAGTACTTC,CASSLLQGASRLIQYF
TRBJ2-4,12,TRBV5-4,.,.,TGTGCCAGCAGCTCAGGGGGGGACATTCAGTACTTC,CASSSGGDIQYF
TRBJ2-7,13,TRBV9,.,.,TGTGCCAGCAGCGGAAAGACGACGGGCGAGCAGTACTTC,CASSGKTTGEQYF
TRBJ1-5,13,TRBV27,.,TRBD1,TGTGCCAGCAGTTTCAGGGGGCGGCAGCCCCAGCATTTT,CASSFRGRQPQHF
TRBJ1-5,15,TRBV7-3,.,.,TGTGCCAGCAGCTTATGGGGGGAGAGCAATCAGCCCCAGCATTTT,CASSLWGESNQPQHF
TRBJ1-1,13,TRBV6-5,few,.,TGTGCCAGCTGTCCCGTTCGGAACACTGAAGCTTTCTTT,CASCPVRNTEAFF
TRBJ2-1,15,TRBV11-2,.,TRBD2,TGTGCCAGCAGCTTAGAAGCGGGAGGTGTGAATGAGCAGTTCTTC,CASSLEAGGVNEQFF
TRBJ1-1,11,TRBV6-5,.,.,TGTGCCAGCAGTTGGGGGACAGAAGCTTTCTTT,CASSWGTEAFF
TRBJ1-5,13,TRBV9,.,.,TGTGCCAGCAGCGTGGGTAGCAATCAGCCCCAGCATTTT,CASSVGSNQPQHF
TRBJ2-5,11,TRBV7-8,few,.,TGTGCCAGCAGCTCTAAAGAGACCCAGTACTTC,CASSSKETQYF
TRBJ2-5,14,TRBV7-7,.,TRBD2,TGTGCCAGCAGCTTGACTAGCGGGGCAGAGACCCAGTACTTC,CASSLTSGAETQYF
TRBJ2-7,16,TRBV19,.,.,TGTGCCAGTAGTATAGATCTTGAGGAGGGGGACTACGAGCAGTACTTC,CASSIDLEEGDYEQYF
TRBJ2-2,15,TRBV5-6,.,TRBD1,TGTGCCAGCAGCTTCGGGACAGGGTCCGCCGGGGAGCTGTTTTTT,CASSFGTGSAGELFF
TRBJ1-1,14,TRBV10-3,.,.,TGTGCCATCAGTGATCAGGGCGATCCCCCTGAAGCTTTCTTT,CAISDQGDPPEAFF
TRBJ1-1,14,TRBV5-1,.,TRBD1,TGCGCCTCGGCCCGAACAGGGGTTCACACTGAAGCTTTCTTT,CASARTGVHTEAFF
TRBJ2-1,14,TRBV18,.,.,TGTGCCAGCTCAAGGTCCAGCTCCTACAATGAGCAGTTCTTC,CASSRSSSYNEQFF
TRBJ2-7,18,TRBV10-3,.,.,TGTGCCATCAGTGAGGGGCAGGGGCCTCCCGTCTTTCGAAACGAGCAGTACTTC,CAISEGQGPPVFRNEQYF
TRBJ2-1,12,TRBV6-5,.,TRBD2,TGTGCCAGCAGTCTTAGCGGGGATGAGCAGTTCTTC,CASSLSGDEQFF
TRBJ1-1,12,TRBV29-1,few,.,TGCAGCGTTGAAGCCGGGGATGGGAGAGCTTTCTTT,CSVEAGDGRAFF
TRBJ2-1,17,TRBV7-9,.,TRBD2,TGTGCCAGCAGCTCCGGGGAGGGACTAGCGGGAGCTGATGAGCAGTTCTTC,CASSSGEGLAGADEQFF
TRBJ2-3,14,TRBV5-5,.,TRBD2,TGTGCCAGCAGCCTGGGACTAGCGGGAGATACGCAGTATTTT,CASSLGLAGDTQYF
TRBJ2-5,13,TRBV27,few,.,TGTGCCAGCAGTTTAACAGCTCAAGAGACCCAGTACTTC,CASSLTAQETQYF
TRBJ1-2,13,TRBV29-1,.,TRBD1,TGCAGCGTGGACCTAGGGACAGAGATTGGCTACACCTTC,CSVDLGTEIGYTF
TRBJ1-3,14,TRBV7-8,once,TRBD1,TGTGCCAGCAGCTCAACAGGGGCTGGAAACACCATATATTTT,CASSSTGAGNTIYF
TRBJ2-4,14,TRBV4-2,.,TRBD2,TGTGCCAGCAGCCAAGGGGGGGGAGGGGACATTCAGTACTTC,CASSQGGGGDIQYF
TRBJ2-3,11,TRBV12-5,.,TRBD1,TGTGCTAGTGGTTTGGGACCGGGACAGTCTTTT,CASGLGPGQSF
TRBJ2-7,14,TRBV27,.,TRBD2,TGTGCCAGCGCATCGACTAGCGGGGTCTACGAGCAGTACTTC,CASASTSGVYEQYF
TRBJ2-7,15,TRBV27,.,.,TGTGCCAGCAGTCCATTGAGGGGCGCAGAATACGAGCAGTACTTC,CASSPLRGAEYEQYF
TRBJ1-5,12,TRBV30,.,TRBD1,TGTGCCTGGGGACAGGTAGCTCAGCCCCAGCATTTT,CAWGQVAQPQHF
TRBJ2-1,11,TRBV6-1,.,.,TGTGCCAGCAGTGATTTTAATGAGCAGTTCTTC,CASSDFNEQFF
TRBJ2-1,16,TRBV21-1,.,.,TGTGCCAGCAGCAAAGAGGAACTCCGCTCCTACAATGAGCAGTTCTTC,CASSKEELRSYNEQFF